The clone carrying this TCR beta chain appeared a few times. The entry originates in a study of blood T cell repertoires in COVID-19. Turning to the study itself: Some COVID-19 samples were acute and others convalescent; all came from the United States, Italy and Spain. The cDNA or gDNA used as material had been derived from T cells, B-cell-depleted T cells, or PBMCs.

Per the study methods: By means of reference gene primer amplification, nucleated cell counts were estimated. Repertoires were generated with immunoSEQ multiplex PCR, while TCRdb's copy carries only in-frame clones and drops some. The DNA was the basis for D and trimming; V, J and clone size are from that table. Among 200,000 to 250,000 clones listed, around nine tenths were seen once. Losses at the gene ends were 0 bases for V and 5 bases for J; bases not matched to a gene: 6. Germline V lookup: CDR1 SGHRS, CDR2 YFSETQ. The CDR3 has 15 residues. The specimen sequenced was peripheral blood. This receptor was taken from a woman between 65 and 79 years old with active or convalescent COVID-19. The chain combines TRBV5-1 with TRBJ1-2; TRBD1 matches 8 bases. DNA of the CDR3: TGCGCCAGCAGCTTGGCGGGGACAGGTATTTATGGCTACACCTTC. Translation gives CASSLAGTGIYGYTF. Supplemented by reference TRBV5-1 and TRBJ1-2, the full variable domain reads KAGVTQTPRYLIKTRGQQVTLSCSPISGHRSVSWYQQTPGQGLQFLFEYFSETQRNKGNFPGRFSGRQFSNSRSEMNVSTLELGDSALYLCASSLAGTGIYGYTFGSGTRLTVV.